This TCR beta chain is drawn from a study of blood T cell repertoires in COVID-19 (dated by TCRdb to about 2020). Regarding the study in general: The collaborator samples originated in the United States, Italy and Spain and spanned the acute and convalescent phases of COVID-19. The material from the prospective study consisted of cDNA or gDNA derived from T cells, B-cell-depleted T cells, or PBMCs. The dataset comprised deeply sampled blood TCRbeta repertoires from subjects exposed to, actively infected with, or recovered from COVID-19. A freely available public database, intended as a resource for researchers studying the immune response to SARS-CoV-2, is where the repertoires were released. The samples were drawn from two sources: the first 160 participants of the ongoing ImmuneRACE study, and 1,200 or so subjects contributed by 6 global collaborators. A de-identified subject ID, COVID-19 status, age in years and sex were almost always included in the sample metadata. Where available, HLA class I and class II types were obtained from metadata supplied by the sample provider rather than from assay-based typing.

The collaborating institutions used their own protocols to collect whole blood in K2EDTA tubes. For TCRbeta analysis, collaborators shipped samples as frozen whole blood, isolated PBMCs, or DNA extracted from either of those sample types. The immunoSEQ Assay, a bias-controlled multiplex PCR, was used to amplify TCRbeta CDR3 regions from genomic DNA. The published analysis was carried out like this. Within the assay, amplification of reference gene primers was used to estimate how many nucleated cells each sample contained. To quantify the absolute abundance of each unique TCRbeta CDR3 rearrangement, sequence reads were collapsed and filtered. Productive Simpson clonality was computed per sample as the square root of Simpson's diversity index over productive rearrangements. TCRdb took over this immuneACCESS table, retaining in-frame rearrangements with V and J assigned. Such tables are incomplete; in checked studies, under half of the missing clones stem from an unresolved V gene, and the remainder is unexplained. Clone size and V and J calls were adopted from that table, with D and trimming inferred from the DNA. For this sample the table gives about 250,000 clones, of which almost 90% were detected only once. The ten largest clones add up to roughly 1.4% of the sample.

On this clone: Its antigen target is currently unknown. Per-base quality was not reported, and no clone a single base away is much larger than it.

What the research found in general, with its limitations: The quantity of clinical and demographic metadata differed by source and by participant and was supplied without curation.

Sequencing was carried out using peripheral blood. The receptor was derived from an older man with acute or convalescent COVID-19.

The CDR3 reads CATSDPGTGDNEQFF. The nucleotide sequence reads TGTGCCACCAGTGACCCCGGGACAGGGGACAATGAGCAGTTCTTC. The chain couples TRBV24-1 to TRBJ2-1; the junction holds 10 bases that match TRBD1. Including the terminal cysteine and phenylalanine, the CDR3 comprises 15 residues. Here the CDR3 DNA is all that survives: 45 bases in frame from base 1. V has 4 bases trimmed and J has 5 bases trimmed; junction bases matching no gene number 4. Reading the germline V gene gives CDR1 KGHDR and CDR2 SFDVKD.